Shown below are 15 T cell receptor beta chains from a single sample sequenced in a study of T cells in Graves' hyperthyroidism and ophthalmopathy. Researchers amplified the TCR beta CDR3 regions from RNA transcripts. TCR CDR3 regions were first amplified by RT-PCR with HTBI primers. TCRdb processed the multiplex PCR reads anew with MiXCR; each CDR3 protein has one entry. The table has around 660,000 distinct CDR3 sequences, roughly 46% seen once. Material: peripheral blood or thyroid tissue (not recorded which). These receptors were obtained from an adult man with Graves' disease, either hyperthyroidism or ophthalmopathy (not recorded which).

On this clonotype: This may come from a read error, since a much larger clone is one base off. This chain links TRBV2 with TRBJ1-2, with D perhaps TRBD1 (5 bases). Germline lookup yields CDR1 SNHLY and CDR2 FYNNEI. Trimming shortened V by 6 bases and J by 0 bases, and 8 bases separated the two germline ends. The CDR3 is 13 residues long. The CDR3 nucleotides read TGTGCCAGCAGACAGACAGCTAACTATGGCTACACCTTC. Encoded protein: CASRQTANYGYTF.

This clonotype has at least ten counts. This chain connects TRBV7-8 to TRBJ2-7; D is ambiguous. V shed 5 bases and J shed 4 bases, with 6 bases lying between them. The CDR3 length is 11 residues. Looked up from germline, CDR1 is SGHVS and CDR2 is FQNEAQ. CDR3 nucleotide sequence: TGTGCCAGCAGCGGCGAGTACGAGCAGTACTTC. It translates to CASSGEYEQYF.

To note about this clonotype: One base away lies a much larger clone, so this may be a sequencing read error. The chain carries TRBV19 and TRBJ2-6; D unresolved. The CDR3 sequence is 17 residues long. Trimming removed 4 bases from V and 3 bases from J, with 16 bases in between. Germline assignment: CDR1 LNHDA and CDR2 SQIVND (reference sequence). The CDR3 reads CASSRPQGVVGANVLTF. The CDR3 DNA follows: TGTGCCAGTAGTAGGCCGCAAGGTGTGGTTGGGGCCAACGTCCTGACTTTC.

The rearrangement joins TRBV7-9 to TRBJ1-5, with 8 nucleotides matching TRBD1. This CDR3 has 14 amino acids. V dropped 4 bases and J dropped 7; count of bases not matched to a gene: 6. Per germline, CDR1 SEHNR and CDR2 FQNEAQ (reference sequence). The CDR3 loop reads CASSWGTGEQPQHF. The DNA for the CDR3 is TGTGCCAGCAGCTGGGGGACAGGCGAGCAGCCCCAGCATTTT.

In its sample, this clonotype was seen a few times. V and J are TRBV6-1 and TRBJ2-7, with D perhaps TRBD1 or TRBD2 (5 bases each). This CDR3 region has 16 residues. Germline V CDR1 and CDR2: MNHNS, SASEGT. With 1 base removed from V and 1 base from J, the gap between germline ends came to 14 bases. The CDR3 nucleotides are TGTGCCAGCAGTGAAGACGGGGCCGCGGAGTCCTACGAGCAGTACTTC. Amino acid sequence: CASSEDGAAESYEQYF.

This clonotype was seen many times. The chain recombines TRBV6-1 with TRBJ1-4, with unresolved D. CDR3 size: 14 residues. V was shortened by 4 bases and J by 7 bases, with 13 bases between the two germline ends. CDR1 and CDR2 from the germline V gene are MNHNS and SASEGT. The CDR3 DNA reads TGTGCCAGCAGTGGATGGGGTTATGGTGAAAAACTGTTTTTT. Its protein product is CASSGWGYGEKLFF.

The chain employs TRBV24-1 and TRBJ2-2; tentatively, D is TRBD2 (7 bases). The CDR3 is made up of 15 amino acids. Germline CDR1 reads KGHDR; CDR2 reads SFDVKD. Trimming pared 5 bases from V and 6 bases from J, leaving 15 bases between. CDR3 sequence: CATSAEGGRAGELFF. CDR3 nucleotide sequence: TGTGCCACCAGTGCGGAGGGGGGGAGAGCCGGGGAGCTGTTTTTT.

CDR3 protein: CAISVSYPGANVLTF. CDR3 DNA: TGTGCCATCAGTGTATCCTATCCTGGGGCCAACGTCCTGACTTTC. The rearrangement joins TRBV10-3 to TRBJ2-6; D is undetermined. This CDR3 is built from 15 residues. The germline V gene has CDR1 ENHRY and CDR2 SYGVKD. With 4 bases removed from V and 2 bases from J, the gap between germline ends came to 9 bases.

This clonotype came up many times. CDR3 coding DNA: TGTGCCAGCAGGACCGGGACAGTAAAAGAGACCCAGTACTTC. This encodes CASRTGTVKETQYF. This chain joins TRBV7-8 and TRBJ2-5; 7 bases fit TRBD1. The V and J ends lost 6 bases and 3 bases, in that order; junction bases with no gene match: 7. This CDR3 contains 14 residues. Per germline, CDR1 SGHVS and CDR2 FQNEAQ.

The gene calls are TRBV10-3 and TRBJ1-1; unclear D gene. V was shortened by 2 bases and J by 5 bases, with 12 bases between the two germline ends. The CDR3 is 14 residues long. Looked up from germline, CDR1 is ENHRY and CDR2 is SYGVKD. CDR3 in amino acids: CAISEGSSGTEAFF. DNA of the CDR3: TGTGCCATCAGTGAGGGATCCTCGGGAACTGAAGCTTTCTTT.

Concerning this clonotype: A much larger clone lies a single base off, so this may be a read error. This sequence joins TRBV6-1 and TRBJ1-2, with D unclear. With 1 base removed from V and 9 bases from J, the gap between germline ends came to 9 bases. This CDR3 has 12 residues. The germline CDR1 and CDR2 sequences are MNHNS and SASEGT. CDR3 loop: CASSEGAQSYTF. The CDR3 region has the DNA TGTGCCAGCAGTGAAGGGGCACAGAGCTACACCTTC.

The rearrangement joins TRBV30 to TRBJ1-6; D unclear. This CDR3 region has 15 residues. Germline V gene sequence: CDR1 GTSNPN, CDR2 SVGIG (reference sequence). V gave up 4 bases and J gave up 6 bases, with 16 bases separating them. The CDR3: CAWTLLTSGNSPLHF. CDR3 nucleotides: TGTGCCTGGACCTTACTTACCTCCGGTAATTCACCCCTCCACTTT.

A remark on this clonotype: A much larger clone is a single base away; this may be a read error. The chain recombines TRBV7-6 with TRBJ2-7, with D perhaps matching TRBD2 (5 bases). The germline V gene has CDR1 SGHVS and CDR2 FNYEAQ. The CDR3 loop spans 14 amino acids. CDR3 protein: CASNLAIGFYEQYF. The CDR3 DNA reads as TGTGCCAGCAACTTAGCGATTGGCTTCTACGAGCAGTACTTC.

CDR3 residues: CASSLASPSQETQYF. In nucleotides, the CDR3 is TGTGCCAGCAGCTTAGCGTCTCCGAGCCAAGAGACCCAGTACTTC. The chain employs TRBV7-2 and TRBJ2-5; D not certain. The germline V and J ends were trimmed by 0 bases and 1 base, with 9 bases remaining between them. The CDR3 runs to 15 residues. Germline lookup yields CDR1 SGHTA and CDR2 FQGNSA.

This sequence joins TRBV29-1 and TRBJ1-1; TRBD1 matches at 10 bases. J was trimmed by 12 bases and V by 5 bases; bases with no gene match: 9. CDR3 length: 12 residues. Germline values: CDR1 SQVTM, CDR2 ANQGSEA. The CDR3 spells CSVFRDRGSTFF. CDR3 DNA sequence: TGCAGCGTTTTCCGGGACAGGGGTTCTACTTTCTTT.